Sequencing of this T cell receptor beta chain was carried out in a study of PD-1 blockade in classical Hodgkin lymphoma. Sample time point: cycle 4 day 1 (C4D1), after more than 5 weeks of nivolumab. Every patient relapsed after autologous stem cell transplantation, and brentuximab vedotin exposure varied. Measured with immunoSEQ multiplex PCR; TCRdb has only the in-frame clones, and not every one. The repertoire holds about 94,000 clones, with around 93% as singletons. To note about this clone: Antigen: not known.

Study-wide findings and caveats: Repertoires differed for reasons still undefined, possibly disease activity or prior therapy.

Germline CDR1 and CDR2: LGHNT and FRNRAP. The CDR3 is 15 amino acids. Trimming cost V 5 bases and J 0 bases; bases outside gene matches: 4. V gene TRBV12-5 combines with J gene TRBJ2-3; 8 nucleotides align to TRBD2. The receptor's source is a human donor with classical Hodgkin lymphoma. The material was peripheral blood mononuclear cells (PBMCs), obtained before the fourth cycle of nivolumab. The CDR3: CASGQIAGSTDTQYF. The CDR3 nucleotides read TGTGCTAGTGGTCAAATAGCGGGGAGCACAGATACGCAGTATTTT. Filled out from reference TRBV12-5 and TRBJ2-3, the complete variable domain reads DARVTQTPRHKVTEMGQEVTMRCQPILGHNTVFWYRQTMMQGLELLAYFRNRAPLDDSGMPKDRFSAEMPDATLATLKIQPSEPRDSAVYFCASGQIAGSTDTQYFGPGTRLTVL.